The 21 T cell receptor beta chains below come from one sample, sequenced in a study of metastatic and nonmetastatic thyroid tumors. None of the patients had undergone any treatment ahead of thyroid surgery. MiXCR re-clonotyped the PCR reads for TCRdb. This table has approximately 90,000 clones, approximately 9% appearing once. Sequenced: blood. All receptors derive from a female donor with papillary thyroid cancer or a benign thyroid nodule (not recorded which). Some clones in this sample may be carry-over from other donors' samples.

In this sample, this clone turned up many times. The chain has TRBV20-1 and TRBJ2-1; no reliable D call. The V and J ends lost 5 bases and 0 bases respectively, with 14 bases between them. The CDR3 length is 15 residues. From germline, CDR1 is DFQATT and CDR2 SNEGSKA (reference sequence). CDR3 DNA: TGCAGTGCTCCCGATGTGAGTAGCTCCTACAATGAGCAGTTCTTC. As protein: CSAPDVSSSYNEQFF.

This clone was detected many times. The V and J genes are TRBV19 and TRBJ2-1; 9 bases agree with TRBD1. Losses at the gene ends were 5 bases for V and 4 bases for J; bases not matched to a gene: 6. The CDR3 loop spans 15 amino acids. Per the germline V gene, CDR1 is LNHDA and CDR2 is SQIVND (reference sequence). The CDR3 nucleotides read TGTGCCAGTAGTCTGACCGGGACAGGGTACAATGAGCAGTTCTTC. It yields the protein CASSLTGTGYNEQFF.

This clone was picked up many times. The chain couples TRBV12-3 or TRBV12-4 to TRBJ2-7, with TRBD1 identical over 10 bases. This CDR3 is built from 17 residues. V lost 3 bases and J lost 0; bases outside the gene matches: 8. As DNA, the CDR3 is TGTGCCAGCAGTTTTCTTTGGGGACAGGGGTTCTCCTACGAGCAGTACTTC. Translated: CASSFLWGQGFSYEQYF.

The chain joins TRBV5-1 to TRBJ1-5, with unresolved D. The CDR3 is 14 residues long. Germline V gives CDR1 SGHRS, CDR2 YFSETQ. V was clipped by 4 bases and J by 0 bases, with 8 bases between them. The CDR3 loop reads CASSPDNSNQPQHF. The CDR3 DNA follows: TGCGCCAGCAGCCCTGACAATAGCAATCAGCCCCAGCATTTT. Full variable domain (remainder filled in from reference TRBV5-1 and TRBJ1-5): KAGVTQTPRYLIKTRGQQVTLSCSPISGHRSVSWYQQTPGQGLQFLFEYFSETQRNKGNFPGRFSGRQFSNSRSEMNVSTLELGDSALYLCASSPDNSNQPQHFGDGTRLSIL.

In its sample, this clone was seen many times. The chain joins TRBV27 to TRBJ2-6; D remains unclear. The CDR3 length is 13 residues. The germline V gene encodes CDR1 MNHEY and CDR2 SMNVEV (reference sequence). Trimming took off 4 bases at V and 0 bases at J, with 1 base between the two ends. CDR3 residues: CASSSSGANVLTF. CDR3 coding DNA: TGTGCCAGCAGTTCCTCTGGGGCCAACGTCCTGACTTTC.

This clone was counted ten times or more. CDR3 nucleotides: TGTGCCAGCAGTGCCTATCCCCCTAGCACAGATACGCAGTATTTT. It translates to CASSAYPPSTDTQYF. The chain links TRBV6-1 to TRBJ2-3; D is unclear. Germline CDR1 is MNHNS and CDR2 is SASEGT. The CDR3 is 15 residues long. The germline V and J ends were trimmed by 4 bases and 0 bases, with 11 bases remaining between them.

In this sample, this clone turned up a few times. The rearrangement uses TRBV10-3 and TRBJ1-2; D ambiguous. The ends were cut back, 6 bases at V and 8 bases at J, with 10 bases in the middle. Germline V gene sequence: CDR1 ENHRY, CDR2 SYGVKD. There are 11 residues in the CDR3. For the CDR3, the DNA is TGTGCCATCAGGTTAAATGGGGGCTACACCTTC. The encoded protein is CAIRLNGGYTF.

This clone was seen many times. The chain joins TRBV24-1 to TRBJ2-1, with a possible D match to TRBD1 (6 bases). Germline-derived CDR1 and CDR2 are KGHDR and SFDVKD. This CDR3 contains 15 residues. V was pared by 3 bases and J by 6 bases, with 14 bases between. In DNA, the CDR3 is TGTGCCACCAGTGATGCCCAGGGACAAATCAATGAGCAGTTCTTC. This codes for CATSDAQGQINEQFF.

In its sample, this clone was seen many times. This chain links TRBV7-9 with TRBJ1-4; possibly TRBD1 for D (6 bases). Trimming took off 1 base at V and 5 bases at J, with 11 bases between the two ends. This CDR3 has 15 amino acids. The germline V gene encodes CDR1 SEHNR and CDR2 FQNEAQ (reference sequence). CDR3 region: CASSLDQGPNEKLFF. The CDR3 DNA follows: TGTGCCAGCAGCTTAGATCAGGGGCCGAATGAAAAACTGTTTTTT.

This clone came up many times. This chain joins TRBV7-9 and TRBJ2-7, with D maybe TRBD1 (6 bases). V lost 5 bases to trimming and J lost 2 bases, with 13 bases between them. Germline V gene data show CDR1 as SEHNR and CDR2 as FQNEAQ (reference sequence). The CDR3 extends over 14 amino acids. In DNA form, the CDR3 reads TGTGCCAGCAGCAATAACAGGGCTCCCTACGAGCAGTACTTC. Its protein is CASSNNRAPYEQYF.

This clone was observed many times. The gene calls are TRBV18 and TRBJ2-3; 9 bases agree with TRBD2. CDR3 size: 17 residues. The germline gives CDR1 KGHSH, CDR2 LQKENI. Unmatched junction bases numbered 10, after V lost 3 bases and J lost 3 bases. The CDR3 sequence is CASSPEFAGGRTDTQYF. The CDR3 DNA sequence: TGTGCCAGCTCACCTGAGTTTGCGGGGGGGCGGACAGATACGCAGTATTTT.

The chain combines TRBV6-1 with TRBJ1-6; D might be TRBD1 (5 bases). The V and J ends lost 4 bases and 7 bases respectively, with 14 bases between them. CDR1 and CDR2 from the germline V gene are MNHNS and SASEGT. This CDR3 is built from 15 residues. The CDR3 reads CASSVDRGSNSPLHF. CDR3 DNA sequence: TGTGCCAGCAGTGTAGATCGGGGGTCAAATTCACCCCTCCACTTT.

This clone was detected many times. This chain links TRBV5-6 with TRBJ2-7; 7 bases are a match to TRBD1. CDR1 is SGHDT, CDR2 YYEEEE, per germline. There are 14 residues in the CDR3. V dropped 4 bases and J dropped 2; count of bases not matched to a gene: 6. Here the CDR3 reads CASSRVDRAYEQYF. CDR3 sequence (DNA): TGTGCCAGCAGCCGTGTTGACAGGGCCTACGAGCAGTACTTC.

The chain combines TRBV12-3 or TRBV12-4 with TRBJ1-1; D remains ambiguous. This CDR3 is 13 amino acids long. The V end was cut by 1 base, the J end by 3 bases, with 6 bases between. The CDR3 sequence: CASSLEADTEAFF. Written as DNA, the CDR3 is TGTGCCAGCAGTTTAGAGGCGGACACTGAAGCTTTCTTT.

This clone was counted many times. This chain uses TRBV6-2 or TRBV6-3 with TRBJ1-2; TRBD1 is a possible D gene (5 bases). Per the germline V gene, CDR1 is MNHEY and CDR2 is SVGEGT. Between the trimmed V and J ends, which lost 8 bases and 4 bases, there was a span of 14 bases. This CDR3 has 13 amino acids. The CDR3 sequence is CASQYTGGYGYTF. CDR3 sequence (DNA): TGTGCCAGCCAATACACGGGGGGCTATGGCTACACCTTC.

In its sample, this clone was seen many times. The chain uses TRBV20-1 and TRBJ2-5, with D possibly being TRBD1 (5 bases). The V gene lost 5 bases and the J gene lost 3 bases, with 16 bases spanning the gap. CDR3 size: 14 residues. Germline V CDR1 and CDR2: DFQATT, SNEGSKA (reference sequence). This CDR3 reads CSAPAQSREETQYF. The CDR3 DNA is TGCAGTGCTCCCGCCCAAAGCAGGGAAGAGACCCAGTACTTC.

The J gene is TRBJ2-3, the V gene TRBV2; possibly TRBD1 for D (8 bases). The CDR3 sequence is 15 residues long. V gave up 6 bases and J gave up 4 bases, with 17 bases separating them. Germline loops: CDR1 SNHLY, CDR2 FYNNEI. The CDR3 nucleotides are TGTGCCAGCAGAACTCGACAGGGGAGGGCAGATACGCAGTATTTT. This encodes CASRTRQGRADTQYF.

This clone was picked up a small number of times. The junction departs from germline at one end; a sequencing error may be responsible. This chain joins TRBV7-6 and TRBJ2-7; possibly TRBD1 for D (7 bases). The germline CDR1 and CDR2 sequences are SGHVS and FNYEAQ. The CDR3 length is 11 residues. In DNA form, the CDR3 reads TGTGCCATCAGCCCAGGGGGGGAGCAGTACTTC. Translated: CAISPGGEQYF.

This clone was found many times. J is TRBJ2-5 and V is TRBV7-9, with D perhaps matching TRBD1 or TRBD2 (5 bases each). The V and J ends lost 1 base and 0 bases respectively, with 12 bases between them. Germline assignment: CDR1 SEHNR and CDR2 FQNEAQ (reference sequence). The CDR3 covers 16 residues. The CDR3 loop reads CASSLGDDRNQETQYF. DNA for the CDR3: TGTGCCAGCAGCTTAGGGGACGACAGAAACCAAGAGACCCAGTACTTC. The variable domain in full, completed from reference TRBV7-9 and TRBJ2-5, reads DTGVSQNPRHKITKRGQNVTFRCDPISEHNRLYWYRQTLGQGPEFLTYFQNEAQLEKSRLLSDRFSAERPKGSFSTLEIQRTEQGDSAMYLCASSLGDDRNQETQYFGPGTRLLVL.

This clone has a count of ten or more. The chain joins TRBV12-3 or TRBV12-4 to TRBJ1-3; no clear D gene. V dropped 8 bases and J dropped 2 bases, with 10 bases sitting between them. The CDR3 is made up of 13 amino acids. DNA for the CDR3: TGTGCCAGCTGTGCGACGGCTGGAAACACCATATATTTT. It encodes CASCATAGNTIYF.

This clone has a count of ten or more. Here the CDR3 reads CASTGDRAADSPLHF. CDR3 in DNA: TGTGCCAGCACCGGCGACAGGGCAGCTGATTCACCCCTCCACTTT. This rearrangement joins TRBV7-3 to TRBJ1-6, with 7 bases fitting TRBD1. V lost 7 bases and J lost 8; bases outside the gene matches: 11. CDR3 length equals 15 residues. In germline, CDR1 is SGHTA, CDR2 FQGTGA. Using reference TRBV7-3 and TRBJ1-6 for the parts outside the CDR3, the full variable domain is GAGVSQTPSNKVTEKGKYVELRCDPISGHTALYWYRQSLGQGPEFLIYFQGTGAADDSGLPNDRFFAVRPEGSVSTLKIQRTERGDSAVYLCASTGDRAADSPLHFGNGTRLTVT.